This T cell receptor (beta chain) was found in a study of blood T cell repertoires in COVID-19. Study at large: Researchers got acute and convalescent COVID-19 samples from the United States, Italy and Spain. PBMCs, B-cell-depleted T cells, or T cells provided the cDNA or gDNA that made up the material.

Original data processing: It was from reference gene primer amplification that nucleated cell counts were estimated. TCRdb's table, derived via immunoSEQ multiplex PCR, lists solely in-frame clones and lacks some. From that table come the V and J calls and clone size; the DNA was used to work out D and trimming. Among some 31,000 clones listed, 75% to 85% were seen once. Sequencing was performed on peripheral blood. The receptor was derived from a man older than 75 with active COVID-19.

CDR3 in amino acids: CASRLPGQSYEQYF. The CDR3 DNA reads TGCGCCAGCAGACTCCCGGGACAATCCTACGAGCAGTACTTC. This chain connects TRBV5-1 to TRBJ2-7; D may be TRBD1 (6 bases). The CDR3 is 14 residues long. V was clipped by 5 bases and J by 1 base, with 13 bases between them. The V gene's germline CDR1 is SGHRS and CDR2 YFSETQ.